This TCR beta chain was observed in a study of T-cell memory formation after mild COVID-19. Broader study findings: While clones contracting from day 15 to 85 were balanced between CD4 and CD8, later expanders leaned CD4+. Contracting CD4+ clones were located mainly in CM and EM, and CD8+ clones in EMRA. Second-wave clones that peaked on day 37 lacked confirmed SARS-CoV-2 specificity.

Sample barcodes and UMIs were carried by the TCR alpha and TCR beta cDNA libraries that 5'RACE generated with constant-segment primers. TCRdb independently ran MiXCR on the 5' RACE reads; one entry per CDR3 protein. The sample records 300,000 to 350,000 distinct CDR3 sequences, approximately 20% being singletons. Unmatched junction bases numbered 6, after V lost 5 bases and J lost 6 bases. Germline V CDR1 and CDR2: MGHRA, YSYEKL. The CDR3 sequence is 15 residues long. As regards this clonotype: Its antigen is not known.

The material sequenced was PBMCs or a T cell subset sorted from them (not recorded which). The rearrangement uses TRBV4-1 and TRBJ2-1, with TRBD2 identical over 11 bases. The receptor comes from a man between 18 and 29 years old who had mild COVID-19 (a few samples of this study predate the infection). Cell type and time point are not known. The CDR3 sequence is CASSGASGGINEQFF. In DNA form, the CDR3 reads TGCGCCAGCAGCGGCGCTAGCGGGGGGATCAATGAGCAGTTCTTC.